This T cell receptor beta chain was observed in a study of PD-1 blockade in classical Hodgkin lymphoma. General study points: Whoever responded completely had baseline diversity much like that seen in newly diagnosed patients.

The CDR3 spans 11 residues. Germline V gene sequence: CDR1 DFQATT, CDR2 SNEGSKA (reference sequence). With 6 bases removed from V and 4 bases from J, the gap between germline ends came to 8 bases. Sequencing was performed with immunoSEQ multiplex PCR; in TCRdb, only in-frame clones are kept and a portion is missing. The sample has 45,000 to 55,000 clones, about 76% seen once. The time point was: cycle 4 day 1 (C4D1), after 6 weeks of nivolumab. With no exception, relapse followed autologous stem cell transplantation in all patients, and brentuximab vedotin exposure varied. Complete response, partial response or progressive disease constituted the best response categories observed. For this clone: Its cognate antigen is unknown.

The chain combines TRBV20-1 with TRBJ2-3; D is uncertain. This clonotype originated in a human donor with classical Hodgkin lymphoma. The sequencing here drew on peripheral blood mononuclear cells (PBMCs), taken before the fourth cycle of nivolumab. CDR3 sequence: CSALRADTQYF. CDR3 DNA sequence: TGCAGTGCCCTCCGTGCAGATACGCAGTATTTT.